This is a list of T cell receptor beta chains from one sample in a study of PD-L1 blockade in urothelial cancer. TCRdb keeps only in-frame clones here, not all; method: immunoSEQ multiplex PCR. The table records about 45,000 clones, around 88% of them present only once. The sample consisted of PBMCs, taken around atezolizumab (anti-PD-L1) treatment. These receptors were taken from a man of 80 years or more with urothelial cancer. The CDR3 runs from the conserved cysteine through the conserved F or W. Fields, in order: D gene, V gene, J gene, clone size, CDR3 DNA, CDR3 protein. D genes are given only for firm matches. Clone size, where shown, is once, few, many, or a class for clones that have expanded.

d_gene: NA
v_gene: TRBV5-6
j_gene: TRBJ1-3
abundance: NA
CDR3nt: TGTGCTAGCAGCCTCCAGGGAAACACCATATATTTT
CDR3aa: CASSLQGNTIYF

d_gene: TRBD1
v_gene: TRBV30
j_gene: TRBJ1-5
abundance: NA
CDR3nt: TGTGCCTGGAGTGTAGGACAGGGGAATCAGCCCCAGCATTTT
CDR3aa: CAWSVGQGNQPQHF

d_gene: TRBD1
v_gene: TRBV10-1
j_gene: TRBJ2-5
abundance: NA
CDR3nt: TGCGCCAGCAGCGGACCGACAGGGGCGAAGACCCAGTACTTC
CDR3aa: CASSGPTGAKTQYF

d_gene: TRBD2
v_gene: TRBV19
j_gene: TRBJ2-1
abundance: NA
CDR3nt: TGTGCCAGTAGTACAAAGGGACTAGCGGGAGCAACCTACAATGAGCAGTTCTTC
CDR3aa: CASSTKGLAGATYNEQFF

d_gene: NA
v_gene: TRBV4-1
j_gene: TRBJ2-6
abundance: NA
CDR3nt: TGCGCCAGCAGCCAAGATACTGCAGGCGAAAGCTCTGGGGCCAACGTCCTGACTTTC
CDR3aa: CASSQDTAGESSGANVLTF

d_gene: TRBD1
v_gene: TRBV23-1
j_gene: TRBJ2-7
abundance: NA
CDR3nt: TGCGCCAGGCCCCTTCTCCCGGGACAGACCTACGAGCAGTACTTC
CDR3aa: CARPLLPGQTYEQYF

d_gene: NA
v_gene: TRBV30
j_gene: TRBJ1-5
abundance: NA
CDR3nt: TGTGCCTGTGAGCCTCGGGGTCAGCCCCAGCATTTT
CDR3aa: CACEPRGQPQHF

d_gene: TRBD2
v_gene: TRBV27
j_gene: TRBJ2-1
abundance: NA
CDR3nt: TGTGCCAGCAGTGAGGGACTAGCGGGCTACAATGAGCAGTTCTTC
CDR3aa: CASSEGLAGYNEQFF

d_gene: NA
v_gene: TRBV29-1
j_gene: TRBJ2-3
abundance: NA
CDR3nt: TGCAGCGTTGAAGGGGGCCAGGGCTCCCATACGCAGTATTTT
CDR3aa: CSVEGGQGSHTQYF

d_gene: TRBD2
v_gene: TRBV2
j_gene: TRBJ2-3
abundance: NA
CDR3nt: TGTGCCAGCACCCCCCTAGCGGGTAGCACAGATACGCAGTATTTT
CDR3aa: CASTPLAGSTDTQYF

d_gene: NA
v_gene: TRBV28
j_gene: TRBJ1-1
abundance: few
CDR3nt: TGTGCCAGCAGTTTAAGTTTAGGTGCGGGGAACACTGAAGCTTTCTTT
CDR3aa: CASSLSLGAGNTEAFF